This T cell receptor beta chain was documented in a study of beta chain features in type 1 diabetes. Reverse transcribing all isolated RNA meant expressed TCRB transcripts were sequenced. For naive, central memory and regulatory T cell samples, reads averaged around 3.8 million. Sequencing was performed with immunoSEQ multiplex PCR; in TCRdb, only in-frame clones are kept and a portion is missing. The data show under 250,000 clones, roughly 11% seen once. The sequence was obtained from a man aged 18 to 29 in good health. Specimen: central memory CD4+ T cells from blood.

The CDR3 is CASSRGLPEADTQYF. Here the CDR3 DNA reads TGTGCCAGCAGCAGGGGACTACCAGAAGCAGATACGCAGTATTTT. The chain recombines TRBV21-1 with TRBJ2-3; TRBD2 is the table's D call and was not checked against the DNA. TRBV21-1 is a pseudogene. The CDR3 loop spans 15 amino acids.